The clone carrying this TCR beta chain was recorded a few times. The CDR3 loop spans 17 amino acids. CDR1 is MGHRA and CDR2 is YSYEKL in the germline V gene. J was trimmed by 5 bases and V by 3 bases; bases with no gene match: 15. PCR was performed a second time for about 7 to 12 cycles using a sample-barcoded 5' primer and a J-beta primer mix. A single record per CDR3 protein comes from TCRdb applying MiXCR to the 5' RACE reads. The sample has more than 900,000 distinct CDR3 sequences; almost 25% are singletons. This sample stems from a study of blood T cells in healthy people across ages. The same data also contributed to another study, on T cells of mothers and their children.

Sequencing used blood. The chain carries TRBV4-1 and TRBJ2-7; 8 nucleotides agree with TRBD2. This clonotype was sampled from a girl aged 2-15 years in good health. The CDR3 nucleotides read TGCGCCAGCAGCCATCCCACTAGCGGTCCGCGAAGGGACGAGCAGTACTTC. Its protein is CASSHPTSGPRRDEQYF.